These T cell receptor beta chains were read from a single sample in a study of blood T cell repertoires in COVID-19. Clones were read by immunoSEQ multiplex PCR, and TCRdb kept only the in-frame ones, dropping some. The sample yields about 150,000 clones, about four fifths seen once. Source material: peripheral blood. These receptors were collected from a man between 60 and 70 years old with acute or convalescent COVID-19. Both conserved end residues are part of each CDR3. The D gene is left open where the match is weak. Expanded clones are given a class, and other clones once, few, many or no size at all.

cdr3_length j_call clone_size v_call d_call cdr3_nt cdr3_aa
20 TRBJ2-1 . TRBV15 TRBD2 TGTGCCACCAGCAGAGGGCCAAGGGCGGAGGGACTAGGGGGCTACAATGAGCAGTTCTTC CATSRGPRAEGLGGYNEQFF
15 TRBJ2-5 . TRBV5-6 TRBD1 TGTGCCAGCAGCTTGATTTTGACAGGGCTGGAGACCCAGTACTTC CASSLILTGLETQYF
14 TRBJ1-1 . TRBV7-9 . TGTGCCAGCAGCTTAGAGACGGGGAACACTGAAGCTTTCTTT CASSLETGNTEAFF
13 TRBJ2-2 . TRBV24-1 . TGTGCCACCAGTGTTCAGGGTCCCGGGGAGCTGTTTTTT CATSVQGPGELFF
18 TRBJ2-3 . TRBV7-2 TRBD2 TGTGCCAGCAGCTTAATAGGTTTAGCGGGCTCAACAGCAGATACGCAGTATTTT CASSLIGLAGSTADTQYF
13 TRBJ1-2 few TRBV19 . TGTGCCAGTACCCGGGGGGCTAACTATGGCTACACCTTC CASTRGANYGYTF
13 TRBJ1-5 . TRBV19 . TGTGCCAGTAGTTTCAGGTTGAATCAGCCCCAGCATTTT CASSFRLNQPQHF
15 TRBJ2-7 . TRBV12-1 . TGTGCCAGCAGCTTTGGGGCGGGAGTTCCCCGCGAGCAGTACTTC CASSFGAGVPREQYF
14 TRBJ1-1 . TRBV5-6 TRBD1 TGTGCCAGCAGTTGGACAGGGTACGATACTGAAGCTTTCTTT CASSWTGYDTEAFF
16 TRBJ2-7 . TRBV4-1 . TGCGCCAGCAGCCCCCAGGGGGGCCTGGGCTCCTACGAGCAGTACTTC CASSPQGGLGSYEQYF
16 TRBJ2-1 . TRBV18 . TGTGCCAGCTCACCTCAAGGCACAGGGCTGCCTTTCGAGCAGTTCTTC CASSPQGTGLPFEQFF
14 TRBJ2-3 . TRBV9 . TGTGCCAGCAGCATTACGGGAGAGGGAGATACGCAGTATTTT CASSITGEGDTQYF
18 TRBJ2-2 . TRBV6-7 TRBD2 TGTGCCAGCAGTTACTCTCGGGAGGGATTCACCCACACCGGGGAGCTGTTTTTT CASSYSREGFTHTGELFF
18 TRBJ2-3 . TRBV18 TRBD2 TGTGCCAGCTCACGTACCCTTAGCGGGGGGGCGAGCACAGATACGCAGTATTTT CASSRTLSGGASTDTQYF
14 TRBJ1-1 few TRBV7-2 TRBD1 TGTGCCAGCAGCTTACAGGGGGCTGGCACTGAAGCTTTCTTT CASSLQGAGTEAFF
12 TRBJ2-7 . TRBV11-2 . TGTGCCAGCAGTACAGGGTTCTACGAGCAGTACTTC CASSTGFYEQYF
16 TRBJ2-5 . TRBV7-2 TRBD2 TGTGCCAGCAGCAACGATGTAGCGGGGGGGCGGCAGACCCAGTACTTC CASSNDVAGGRQTQYF
13 TRBJ1-2 . TRBV4-2 . TGTGCCAGCAGCCAATTGGGGGCTGGCGGCTACACCTTC CASSQLGAGGYTF
16 TRBJ2-2 . TRBV10-3 TRBD2 TGTGCCATCAGAACTAGCGGGGGGGCGACGGACGGGGAGCTGTTTTTT CAIRTSGGATDGELFF
15 TRBJ1-5 . TRBV9 . TGTGCCAGCAGCTCCCGGCGGGATAGCAATCAGCCCCAGCATTTT CASSSRRDSNQPQHF
13 TRBJ1-4 . TRBV3-1/TRBV3-2 . TGTGCCAGCAGGCGCAGGGGAGGGGAAAAACTGTTTTTT CASRRRGGEKLFF
16 TRBJ2-1 once TRBV9 . TGTGCCAGCAGCGTAGCTGGGACACCTCTGGGGAATGAGCAGTTCTTC CASSVAGTPLGNEQFF
15 TRBJ1-1 . TRBV19 . TGTGCCAGTAGTATAGATCTCACGGTGGACACTGAAGCTTTCTTT CASSIDLTVDTEAFF
15 TRBJ2-3 . TRBV3-1/TRBV3-2 TRBD2 TGTGCCAGCACCCACTCCGGGACTAGACCATATACGCAGTATTTT CASTHSGTRPYTQYF
15 TRBJ1-2 . TRBV7-9 . TGTGCCAGCATCAGAGGCAGGGGAGAGGACTATGGCTACACCTTC CASIRGRGEDYGYTF
16 TRBJ2-6 few TRBV6-4 . TGTGCCAGCAGTCTCAGCCAGGGCTCTGGGGCCAACGTCCTGACTTTC CASSLSQGSGANVLTF
17 TRBJ2-2 . TRBV3-1/TRBV3-2 . TGTGCCAGCAGCCAAGATCGGCTGGACTTTAACACCGGGGAGCTGTTTTTT CASSQDRLDFNTGELFF
15 TRBJ2-1 . TRBV5-4 TRBD2 TGTGCCAGCAGCTTGGGCCTAGCGGGAGGTAATGAGCAGTTCTTC CASSLGLAGGNEQFF
17 TRBJ2-7 . TRBV28 . TGTGCCAGCAGTTTGCCCAGGAAGGGGTTTTCCCATTACGAGCAGTACTTC CASSLPRKGFSHYEQYF